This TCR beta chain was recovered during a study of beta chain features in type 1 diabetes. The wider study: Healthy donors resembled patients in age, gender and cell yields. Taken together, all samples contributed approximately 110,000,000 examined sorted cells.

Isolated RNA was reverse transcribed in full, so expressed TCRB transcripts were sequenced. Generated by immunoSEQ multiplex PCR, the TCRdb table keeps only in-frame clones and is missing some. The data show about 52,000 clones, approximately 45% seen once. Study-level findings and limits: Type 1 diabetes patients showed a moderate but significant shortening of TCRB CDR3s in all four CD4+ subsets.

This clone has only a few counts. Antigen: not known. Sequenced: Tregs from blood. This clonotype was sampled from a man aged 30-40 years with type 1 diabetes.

CDR3 DNA: TGTGCCAGTAGTAAGTCAGGGCTGGAGACTGAAGCTTTCTTT. The encoded protein is CASSKSGLETEAFF. The chain combines TRBV19 with TRBJ1-1, with D perhaps TRBD1 (5 bases). The CDR3 loop spans 14 amino acids. CDR1 LNHDA and CDR2 SQIVND come from the germline V gene (reference sequence). V lost 4 bases to trimming and J lost 5 bases, with 14 bases between them. Looking up the rest from reference TRBV19 and TRBJ1-1 gives the full variable domain: DGGITQSPKYLFRKEGQNVTLSCEQNLNHDAMYWYRQDPGQGLRLIYYSQIVNDFQKGDIAEGYSVSREKKESFPLTVTSAQKNPTAFYLCASSKSGLETEAFFGQGTRLTVV.